The source of this T cell receptor beta chain is a study of response to subunit inactivated influenza vaccine. This clonotype was seen only a few times. V was trimmed by 8 bases and J by 5 bases, leaving 15 bases between them. The CDR3 runs 13 residues. The germline V gene has CDR1 LGHDT and CDR2 YNNKEL (reference sequence). MiXCR, applied by TCRdb to the RT-PCR reads, yields one record per CDR3 protein. The repertoire holds some 550,000 distinct CDR3 sequences, roughly a quarter seen once, with around 2.8% in the top ten. The same specimen was also included in a second study, on T cells expressing NK-cell markers. That source adds: UMIs were included in TCR beta cDNA generated by 5'RACE template switching. Each TCR beta repertoire originated in sorted T cells that were CD3+CD56+NKG2C+, CD3+CD56+NKG2C- or CD3+CD56-NKG2C+. Sorting was restricted to alpha-beta TCR T cells by an anti-gamma-delta TCR antibody in several experiments. The dominant NKG2C+ clonotypes represented about 1.0-7.5% of CD8+ T cells in 6 or 7 donors. Leadership of the CD3+CD56-NKG2C+ fraction also belonged to these clonotypes in several donors.

The receptor was isolated from a man aged 45-65 years who received an inactivated influenza vaccine. The starting material was CD4+ T cells sorted from PBMCs, obtained less than 13 days after vaccination. The rearrangement links TRBV3-1 to TRBJ1-1; D uncertain. CDR3: CASQRSAGTEAFF. The CDR3 DNA reads TGTGCCAGCCAGAGATCTGCGGGGACTGAAGCTTTCTTT.